This T cell receptor beta chain was obtained from a study of OX40 agonist ivuxolimab in advanced cancers. Study context: Three patients, one with hepatocellular carcinoma and two with cutaneous melanoma, responded partially. Notes on the study in general: Also showing low normalized T-cell clonal expansion were some of the nonresponders. Mean expanded clone counts were higher in CD8+ than CD4+ T cells.

On this clone itself: Its antigen is as yet unknown.

This CDR3 comprises 15 residues. Germline CDR1 is MNHNY and CDR2 is SVGAGI (reference sequence). Trimming shortened V by 5 bases and J by 2 bases, and 13 bases separated the two germline ends. Sequenced by immunoSEQ multiplex PCR; TCRdb stores in-frame clones only, minus some. The repertoire consists of tens of thousands of clones, with more than 85% occurring once and the leading ten covering roughly 6.9%. The origin of this receptor is an adult with an advanced solid tumor such as melanoma, head and neck, liver or kidney cancer. Source: CD4+ or CD8+ T cells sorted from blood, taken in a trial of the OX40 agonist ivuxolimab. The chain uses TRBV6-6 and TRBJ1-3; D gene uncertain. CDR3 DNA sequence: TGTGCCAGCAGTCAGGCGGCACTGGCTGGAAACACCATATATTTT. It yields the protein CASSQAALAGNTIYF.